The 9 T cell receptor beta chains in this list originate from one sample, sequenced in a study of shared T cell receptors in the human thymus. Repertoires were generated with immunoSEQ multiplex PCR, while TCRdb's copy carries only in-frame clones and drops some. Of roughly 560,000 clones detected, 70% to 80% appear once; the ten largest clones hold 0.013%. These data also featured in a second study, about human thymus T cells.

The sample was thymocytes. Receptors originate from a boy in the first two years of life with a congenital heart defect.

This chain joins TRBV28 and TRBJ1-1, with D possibly TRBD1 on 5 matching bases. Trimming took 6 bases from V and 0 from J, leaving 14 bases between them. The CDR3 covers 15 residues. Germline CDR1 is MDHEN and CDR2 is SYDVKM. The CDR3 nucleotides read TGTGCCAGCAGAATTATAGGGGCGGTGAACACTGAAGCTTTCTTT. Translating it yields CASRIIGAVNTEAFF.

CDR3 sequence reads: CASSPGIYYGYTF. CDR3 coding DNA: TGCGCCAGCAGTCCAGGGATTTACTATGGCTACACCTTC. The rearrangement joins TRBV5-1 to TRBJ1-2; tentative D call: TRBD1 (5 bases). The length of the CDR3 is 13 residues. Trimming pared 5 bases from V and 3 bases from J, leaving 11 bases between. Germline values: CDR1 SGHRS, CDR2 YFSETQ.

This chain joins TRBV4-1 and TRBJ2-1, with D possibly being TRBD2 (5 bases). CDR1 is MGHRA, CDR2 YSYEKL, per germline. This CDR3 is built from 14 residues. Trimming took off 4 bases at V and 10 bases at J, with 17 bases between the two ends. The CDR3: CASSPCGLAREQFF. CDR3 coding DNA: TGCGCCAGCAGCCCCTGTGGGCTAGCCCGAGAGCAGTTCTTC.

The V gene is TRBV11-3, the J gene TRBJ2-1; the match to TRBD2 covers 16 bases. The V gene end was trimmed by 5 bases and the J gene end by 0 bases; junction bases not matched to a gene: 7. This CDR3 comprises 19 residues. Germline CDR1 reads SGHNT; CDR2 reads YENEEA. The CDR3 DNA follows: TGTGCCAGCAGCCCGGGACTAGCGGGAGGGCATAGCTCCTACAATGAGCAGTTCTTC. Its translation is CASSPGLAGGHSSYNEQFF. Full variable domain (rest looked up from reference TRBV11-3 and TRBJ2-1): EAGVVQSPRYKIIEKKQPVAFWCNPISGHNTLYWYLQNLGQGPELLIRYENEEAVDDSQLPKDRFSAERLKGVDSTLKIQPAELGDSAVYLCASSPGLAGGHSSYNEQFFGPGTRLTVL.

V gene TRBV7-9 combines with J gene TRBJ1-3, with TRBD1 matching 10 bases. Losses at the gene ends were 10 bases for V and 4 bases for J; bases not matched to a gene: 13. CDR1 is SEHNR and CDR2 is FQNEAQ in the germline V gene (reference sequence). This CDR3 contains 16 residues. The CDR3 loop reads CATSIGDRGPGNTIYF. In nucleotides, the CDR3 is TGTGCCACCTCCATTGGAGACAGGGGGCCGGGAAACACCATATATTTT. Full variable domain (outside the CDR3, taken from reference TRBV7-9 and TRBJ1-3): DTGVSQNPRHKITKRGQNVTFRCDPISEHNRLYWYRQTLGQGPEFLTYFQNEAQLEKSRLLSDRFSAERPKGSFSTLEIQRTEQGDSAMYLCATSIGDRGPGNTIYFGEGSWLTVV.

CDR3 sequence: CASSSLGDRGSSGANVLTF. For the CDR3, the DNA is TGTGCCAGCAGCTCCCTCGGGGACAGGGGGTCCTCTGGGGCCAACGTCCTGACTTTC. The rearrangement links TRBV7-3 to TRBJ2-6; 11 bases map to TRBD1. The trim removed 4 bases at V and 0 bases at J, leaving 8 bases unmatched. CDR1 SGHTA and CDR2 FQGTGA come from the germline V gene. The CDR3 extends over 19 amino acids.

The CDR3 DNA reads as TGTGCCTGGAGTGTGAGGGGGAGCCCATGGTCCGGGGAGCTGTTTTTT. This encodes CAWSVRGSPWSGELFF. This sequence joins TRBV30 and TRBJ2-2, with D tentatively TRBD1 (6 bases). V lost 0 bases, J lost 6 bases, and 17 bases lay in between. Per the germline V gene, CDR1 is GTSNPN and CDR2 is SVGIG (reference sequence). The CDR3 is made up of 16 amino acids. The full variable domain, its missing parts supplied by reference TRBV30 and TRBJ2-2, is SQTIHQWPATLVQPVGSPLSLECTVEGTSNPNLYWYRQAAGRGLQLLFYSVGIGQISSEVPQNLSASRPQDRQFILSSKKLLLSDSGFYLCAWSVRGSPWSGELFFGEGSRLTVL.

This chain links TRBV18 with TRBJ1-5, with 8 nucleotides matching TRBD1. Looked up from germline, CDR1 is KGHSH and CDR2 is LQKENI. The V gene end was trimmed by 6 bases and the J gene end by 4 bases; junction bases not matched to a gene: 14. This CDR3 has 17 residues. The CDR3 loop is CASSSGQGGVGNQPQHF. In DNA form, the CDR3 reads TGTGCCAGCTCCTCCGGACAGGGCGGTGTTGGGAATCAGCCCCAGCATTTT.

The chain recombines TRBV30 with TRBJ2-3, with TRBD2 matching over 9 bases. Trimming at V came to 4 bases and at J to 2 bases, leaving 4 bases not matched to a gene. The CDR3 consists of 14 residues. The germline V gene encodes CDR1 GTSNPN and CDR2 SVGIG (reference sequence). The CDR3 DNA follows: TGTGCCTGGACGGCGGGAGGGAACACAGATACGCAGTATTTT. Translation gives CAWTAGGNTDTQYF.